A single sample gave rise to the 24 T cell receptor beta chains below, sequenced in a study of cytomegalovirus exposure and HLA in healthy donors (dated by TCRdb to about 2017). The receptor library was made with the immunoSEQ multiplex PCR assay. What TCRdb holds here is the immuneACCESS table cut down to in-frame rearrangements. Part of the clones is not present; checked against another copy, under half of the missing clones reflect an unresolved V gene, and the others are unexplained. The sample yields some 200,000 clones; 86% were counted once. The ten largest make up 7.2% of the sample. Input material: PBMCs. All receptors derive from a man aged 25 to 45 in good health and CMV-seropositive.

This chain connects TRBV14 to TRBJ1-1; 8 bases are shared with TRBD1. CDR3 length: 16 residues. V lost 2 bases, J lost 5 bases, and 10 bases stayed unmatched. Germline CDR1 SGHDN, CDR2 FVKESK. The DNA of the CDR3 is TGTGCCAGCAGCCAATCCGGGAGCACAGGGGGGACTGAAGCTTTCTTT. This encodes CASSQSGSTGGTEAFF.

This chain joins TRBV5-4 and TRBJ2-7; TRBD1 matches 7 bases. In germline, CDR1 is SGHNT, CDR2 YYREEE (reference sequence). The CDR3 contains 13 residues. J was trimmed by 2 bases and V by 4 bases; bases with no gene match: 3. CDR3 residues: CASSDDRAYEQYF. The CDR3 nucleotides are TGTGCCAGCAGCGATGACAGGGCCTACGAGCAGTACTTC.

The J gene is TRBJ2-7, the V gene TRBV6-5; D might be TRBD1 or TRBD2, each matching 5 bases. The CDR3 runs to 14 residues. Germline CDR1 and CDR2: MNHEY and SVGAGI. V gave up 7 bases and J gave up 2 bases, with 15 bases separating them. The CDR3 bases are TGTGCCAGCACTCCCGGGACCGGCCCCTACGAGCAGTACTTC. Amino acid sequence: CASTPGTGPYEQYF.

Written as DNA, the CDR3 is TGTGCCAGCAAGGAAGGGCCCAAGGGGGAAAAACTGTTTTTT. It encodes CASKEGPKGEKLFF. The V and J genes are TRBV28 and TRBJ1-4, with D possibly TRBD1 on 5 matching bases. The CDR3 runs to 14 residues. The ends were cut back, 7 bases at V and 8 bases at J, with 17 bases in the middle. Germline V CDR1 and CDR2: MDHEN, SYDVKM.

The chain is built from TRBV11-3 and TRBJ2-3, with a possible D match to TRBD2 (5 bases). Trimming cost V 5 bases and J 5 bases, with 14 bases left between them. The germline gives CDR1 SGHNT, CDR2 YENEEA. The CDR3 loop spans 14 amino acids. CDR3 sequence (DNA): TGTGCCAGCAGCCCAAGGAGGCAAATAGATACGCAGTATTTT. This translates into CASSPRRQIDTQYF.

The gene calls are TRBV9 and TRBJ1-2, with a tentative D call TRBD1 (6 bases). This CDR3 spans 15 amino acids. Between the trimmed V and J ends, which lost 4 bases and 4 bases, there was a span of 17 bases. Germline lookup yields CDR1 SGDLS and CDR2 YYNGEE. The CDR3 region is CASSSAGGRIYGYTF. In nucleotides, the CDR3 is TGTGCCAGCAGCTCAGCGGGGGGGCGCATCTATGGCTACACCTTC. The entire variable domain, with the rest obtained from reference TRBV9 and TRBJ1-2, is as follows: DSGVTQTPKHLITATGQRVTLRCSPRSGDLSVYWYQQSLDQGLQFLIQYYNGEERAKGNILERFSAQQFPDLHSELNLSSLELGDSALYFCASSSAGGRIYGYTFGSGTRLTVV.

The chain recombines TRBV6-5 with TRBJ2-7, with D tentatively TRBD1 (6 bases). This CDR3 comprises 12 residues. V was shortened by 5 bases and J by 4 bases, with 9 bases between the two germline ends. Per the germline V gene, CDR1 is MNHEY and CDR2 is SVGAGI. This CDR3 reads CASSNDRYEQYF. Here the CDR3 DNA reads TGTGCCAGCAGTAACGACAGGTACGAGCAGTACTTC.

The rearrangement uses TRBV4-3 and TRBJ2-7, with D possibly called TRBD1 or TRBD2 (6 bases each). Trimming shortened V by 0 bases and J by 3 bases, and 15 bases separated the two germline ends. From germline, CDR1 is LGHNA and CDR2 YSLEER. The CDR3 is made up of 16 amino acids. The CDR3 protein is CASSQDVTGAHYEQYF. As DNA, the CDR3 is TGCGCCAGCAGCCAAGATGTAACGGGGGCCCACTACGAGCAGTACTTC.

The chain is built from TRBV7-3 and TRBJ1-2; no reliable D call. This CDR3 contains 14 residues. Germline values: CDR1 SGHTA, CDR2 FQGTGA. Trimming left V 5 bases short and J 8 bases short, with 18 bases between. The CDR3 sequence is CASSPNPGGTGYTF. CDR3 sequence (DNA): TGTGCCAGCAGCCCGAATCCAGGTGGTACGGGCTACACCTTC.

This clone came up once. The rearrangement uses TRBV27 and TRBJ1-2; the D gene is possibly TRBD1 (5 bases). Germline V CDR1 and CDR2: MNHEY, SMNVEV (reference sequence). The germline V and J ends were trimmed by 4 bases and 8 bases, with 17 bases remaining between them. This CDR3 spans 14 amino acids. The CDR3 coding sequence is TGTGCCAGCAGTTACGGGAGGGCGGGGGGAGGCTACACCTTC. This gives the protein CASSYGRAGGGYTF.

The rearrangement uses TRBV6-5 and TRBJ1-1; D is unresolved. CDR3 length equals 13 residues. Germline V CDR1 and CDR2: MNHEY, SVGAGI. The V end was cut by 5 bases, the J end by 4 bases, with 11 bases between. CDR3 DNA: TGTGCCAGCAGTCCCTCAGTGGGCACTGAAGCTTTCTTT. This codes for CASSPSVGTEAFF.

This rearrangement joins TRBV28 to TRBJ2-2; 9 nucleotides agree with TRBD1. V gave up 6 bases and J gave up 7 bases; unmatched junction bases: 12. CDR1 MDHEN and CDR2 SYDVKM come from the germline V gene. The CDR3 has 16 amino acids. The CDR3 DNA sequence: TGTGCCAGCAGCCGTCTCACAGGGGGCGGGAGCGGGGAGCTGTTTTTT. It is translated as CASSRLTGGGSGELFF. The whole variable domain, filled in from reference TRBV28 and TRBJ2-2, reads DVKVTQSSRYLVKRTGEKVFLECVQDMDHENMFWYRQDPGLGLRLIYFSYDVKMKEKGDIPEGYSVSREKKERFSLILESASTNQTSMYLCASSRLTGGGSGELFFGEGSRLTVL.

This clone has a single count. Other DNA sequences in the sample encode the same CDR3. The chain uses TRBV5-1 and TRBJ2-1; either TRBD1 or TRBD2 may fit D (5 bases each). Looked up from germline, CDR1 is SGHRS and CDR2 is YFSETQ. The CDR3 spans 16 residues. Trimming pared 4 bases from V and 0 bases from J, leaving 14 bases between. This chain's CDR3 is CASSLAGTSSYNEQFF. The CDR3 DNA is TGCGCCAGCAGCCTGGCTGGGACCAGCTCCTACAATGAGCAGTTCTTC.

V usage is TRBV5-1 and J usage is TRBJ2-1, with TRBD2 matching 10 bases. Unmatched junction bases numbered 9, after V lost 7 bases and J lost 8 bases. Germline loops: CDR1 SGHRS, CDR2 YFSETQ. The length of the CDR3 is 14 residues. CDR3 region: CASGAGLALDEQFF. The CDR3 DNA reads TGCGCCAGCGGAGCGGGACTAGCGTTAGATGAGCAGTTCTTC.

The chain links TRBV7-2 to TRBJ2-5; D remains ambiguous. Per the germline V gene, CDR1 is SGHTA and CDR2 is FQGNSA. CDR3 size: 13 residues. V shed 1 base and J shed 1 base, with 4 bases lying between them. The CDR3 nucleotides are TGTGCCAGCAGCTTAGTATCCCAAGAGACCCAGTACTTC. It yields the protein CASSLVSQETQYF.

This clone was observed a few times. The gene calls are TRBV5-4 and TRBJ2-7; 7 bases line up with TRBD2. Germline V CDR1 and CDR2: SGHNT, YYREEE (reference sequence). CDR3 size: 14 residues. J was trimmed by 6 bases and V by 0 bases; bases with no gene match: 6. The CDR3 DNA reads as TGTGCCAGCAGCTTGGTGACGGGAGGCGGCGAGCAGTACTTC. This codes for CASSLVTGGGEQYF.

Here the CDR3 DNA reads TGTGCCAGTAGTATTAGACAGGGGGCGCCCGGGGAGCTGTTTTTT. It encodes CASSIRQGAPGELFF. The chain carries TRBV19 and TRBJ2-2, with 10 bases fitting TRBD1. This CDR3 contains 15 residues. The J segment lost 6 bases and the V segment lost 3 bases, leaving 4 bases of the junction unmatched. Germline V gives CDR1 LNHDA, CDR2 SQIVND (reference sequence). The variable domain in full, with the rest retrieved from reference TRBV19 and TRBJ2-2, is DGGITQSPKYLFRKEGQNVTLSCEQNLNHDAMYWYRQDPGQGLRLIYYSQIVNDFQKGDIAEGYSVSREKKESFPLTVTSAQKNPTAFYLCASSIRQGAPGELFFGEGSRLTVL.

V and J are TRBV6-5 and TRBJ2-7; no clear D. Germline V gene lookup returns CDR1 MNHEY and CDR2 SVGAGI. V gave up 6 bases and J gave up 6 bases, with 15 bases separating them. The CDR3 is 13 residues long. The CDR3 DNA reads TGTGCCAGCAGCTGGACGGGCCCAGGCGAGCAGTACTTC. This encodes CASSWTGPGEQYF.

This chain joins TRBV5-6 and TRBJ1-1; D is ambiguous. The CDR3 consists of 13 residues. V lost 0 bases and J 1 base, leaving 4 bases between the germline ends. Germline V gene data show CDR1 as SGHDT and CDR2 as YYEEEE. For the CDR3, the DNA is TGTGCCAGCAGCTTGGGGGGGAACACTGAAGCTTTCTTT. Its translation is CASSLGGNTEAFF.

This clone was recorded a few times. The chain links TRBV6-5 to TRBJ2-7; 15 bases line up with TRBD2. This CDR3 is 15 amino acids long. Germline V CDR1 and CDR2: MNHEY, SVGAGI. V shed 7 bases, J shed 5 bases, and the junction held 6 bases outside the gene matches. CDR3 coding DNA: TGTGCCAGCATCGGACTAGCGGGAGGGGCGGACGAGCAGTACTTC. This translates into CASIGLAGGADEQYF.

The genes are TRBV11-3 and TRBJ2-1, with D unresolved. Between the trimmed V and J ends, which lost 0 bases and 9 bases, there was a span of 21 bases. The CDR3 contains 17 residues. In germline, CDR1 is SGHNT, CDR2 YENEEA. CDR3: CASSLDKSKTQMGEQFF. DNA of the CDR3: TGTGCCAGCAGCTTAGACAAATCAAAGACCCAGATGGGTGAGCAGTTCTTC. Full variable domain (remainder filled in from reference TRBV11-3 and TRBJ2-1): EAGVVQSPRYKIIEKKQPVAFWCNPISGHNTLYWYLQNLGQGPELLIRYENEEAVDDSQLPKDRFSAERLKGVDSTLKIQPAELGDSAVYLCASSLDKSKTQMGEQFFGPGTRLTVL.

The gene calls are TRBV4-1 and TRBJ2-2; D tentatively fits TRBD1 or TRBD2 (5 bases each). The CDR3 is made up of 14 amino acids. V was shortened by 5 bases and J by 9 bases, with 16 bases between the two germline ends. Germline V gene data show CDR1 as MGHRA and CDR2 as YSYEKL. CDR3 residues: CASSFPGQPRELFF. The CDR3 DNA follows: TGCGCCAGCAGCTTTCCGGGGCAGCCCAGGGAGCTGTTTTTT.

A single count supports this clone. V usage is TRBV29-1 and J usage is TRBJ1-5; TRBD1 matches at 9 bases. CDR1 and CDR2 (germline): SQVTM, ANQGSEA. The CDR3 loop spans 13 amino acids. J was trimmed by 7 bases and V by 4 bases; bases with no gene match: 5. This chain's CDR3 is CSVGDRVGQPQHF. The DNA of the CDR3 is TGCAGCGTTGGGGACAGGGTAGGGCAGCCCCAGCATTTT.

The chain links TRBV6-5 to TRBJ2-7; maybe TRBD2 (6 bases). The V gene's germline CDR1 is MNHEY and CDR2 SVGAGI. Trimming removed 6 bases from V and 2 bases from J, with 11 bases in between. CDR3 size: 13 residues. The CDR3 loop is CASRPGAPYEQYF. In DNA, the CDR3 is TGTGCCAGCAGACCGGGAGCCCCCTACGAGCAGTACTTC.